This section outlines one T cell receptor beta chain sequence together with its context. In this sample, this clonotype turned up many times. The specificity of this receptor is unknown. No per-base quality is available; no much larger clone lies one base away. TCR libraries were constructed from about 400 ng RNA using the Immunoverse kit, and molecular barcoded adaptors covering alpha/delta and beta/gamma chains were employed. TCR library preparation was performed with the same RNA that was used for transcriptome sequencing. An Illumina HiSeq 4000 with 2 x 150 cycles was used to sequence the TCR libraries. The paper's processing steps were these. MiXCR aligned TCR reads to human V, D, J and C references and assembled the aligned reads into CDR3 clonotypes, with quality filtering and error correction included. The tcR package in R was used to analyze clonotype counts and gene usage diversity. For inspection of raw mapping reads, RNA-seq reads were mapped by STAR aligner version 2.5.3a onto GRCh37 of the human genome. To test how sequencing depth affected the clonotypes detected, IR-seq fastq files were randomly downsampled with Seqtk 1.3. TCRdb redid the processing of the public reads, applying fastp at Q25 and MiXCR, and retained in-frame beta chains. Each CDR3 protein appears once, grouped with its most common genes and DNA. TCRdb, not the authors, supplied the V and J calls. Present in this sample are around 140,000 distinct CDR3 sequences, over 10% of which were seen just once. About 8.6% of the sample rests with the top ten.

Each patient had bone marrow sampled at the time of active disease. Ficoll-Hypaque density gradient centrifugation was used to isolate the bone marrow mononuclear cells. CD138-negative cells were obtained by negative selection after labeling with CD138 magnetic microbeads on a MACS separator, removing myeloma plasma cells. Flow cytometry with CD138 antibodies on an Attune NxT was used to check how pure the isolated cells were. TRIzol reagent was used to extract total RNA, and a NanoDrop spectrophotometer was used to quantify the extracted RNA. For each patient, the CD138-negative bone marrow sample underwent paired RNA-seq and IR-seq. The CDR3 runs 12 amino acids, cysteine and phenylalanine included. Just CDR3 DNA is preserved here, 36 bases in frame from base 1. CDR1 and CDR2 are drawn from the germline V gene (reference sequence): DFQATT, SNEGSKA. V sheds 6 bases and J sheds 4 bases, leaving 12 bases between their ends.

The data were obtained in a study of read filtering for tumor transcriptome and immune sequencing (dated by TCRdb to about 2020). Background on the whole study: The cohort had 17 male and 11 to 15 female patients with a mean age of roughly 66 years, ranging from about 40 to 85. TCR-region mapped reads per sample ranged from about 3.5 to 10.27 million with IR-seq versus only about 75 to 1,400 with RNA-seq. Whole-transcriptome libraries were prepared with the TruSeq RNA Access Library Prep Kit after DNase treatment. One of the main goals was to work out a read-filtering strategy for immune repertoire data, in particular whether clonotypes backed by only a single read should be removed. Under revised international staging, about eight patients fell into R-ISS I, more than 15 into R-ISS II and roughly 7 into R-ISS III. Using the same bone marrow samples, the study ran both targeted immune repertoire sequencing and bulk whole-transcriptome sequencing and then compared the TCR repertoires from each method.

The research as a whole found: Single-read clonotypes made up around 82% of clonotypes but 3% to 4% of total reads in IR-seq, and 70% to 75% of clonotypes and approximately 48% of reads in RNA-seq. Rather than purified T cells, the sorted CD138-negative fraction was a mixed bone marrow immune population. Removing single-read clonotypes increased the correlation between IR-seq and RNA-seq shared clonotype proportions. IR-seq captured clonotypes at much higher depth and more reliably than RNA-seq, and smaller IR-seq throughput sufficed to identify most shared clonotypes.

The V and J genes are TRBV20-1 and TRBJ1-1; TRBD1 is perhaps the D gene, given 5 matching bases. The sample consisted of a population of CD138-negative cells sorted from bone marrow. According to the study, the label for this sample's cell subset or site signals: bone marrow mononuclear cells depleted of CD138+ plasma/myeloma cells by negative magnetic selection. The source of this sequence is a donor aged 40 or older with multiple myeloma. The CDR3 corresponds to CSAQWGGTEAFF. The sequenced DNA is TGCAGTGCCCAATGGGGGGGCACTGAAGCTTTCTTT.